This TCR beta chain derives from a study of regulatory dendritic cells for organ transplantation (dated by TCRdb to the late 2010s). Background on the whole study: Monocytes were cultured with vitamin D3 on days 0 and 4 and with IL-10 on day 4 to generate regulatory dendritic cells. On day 6, LPS was added to the DC cultures to test how the DCs responded to a strong maturation-inducing agent. Before and after allostimulation with regulatory or mature dendritic cells, TCRbeta repertoires were sequenced from sorted naive and memory CD4+ and CD8+ T cells.

Points the paper makes about the study in general: Of the resting subsets, memory CD8+ T cells had the largest number of alloreactive TCR clonotypes. In both subjects, allostimulation led to expansion of memory CD8+ clones, though the expansion induced by regulatory dendritic cells appeared to be more limited than that induced by mature dendritic cells. The authors pointed out considerable heterogeneity between individuals in the alloreactive memory CD8+ T cell pool, and only a couple of subjects were sequenced. Repertoires were highly diverse in naive CD4+ and CD8+ T cells, less diverse in memory cells, and most oligoclonal in memory CD8+ cells.

As for this clone: No antigen is known for it. Qualities for individual bases were not recorded, and no much larger clone is one base off.

The CDR3, from cysteine to phenylalanine, totals 18 residues. This entry keeps only the CDR3 DNA: 54 bases, framed from base 1. Sorted T cell subsets were CFSE-labeled and co-cultured for five to six days with allogeneic regulatory or mature dendritic cells at a 1:10 DC:T ratio. FACS was used to sort CD4+ or CD8+ cells into naive T cells, defined as CD45RA+, and memory T cells, defined as CD45RO+. A couple of healthy control subjects provided the T cells used for TCR sequencing. The Qiagen DNeasy Blood & Tissue Kit was used for extraction of genomic DNA. The TCRbeta CDR3 regions were amplified in a multiplexed two-step PCR with Vbeta-specific forward primers and Jbeta-specific reverse primers. Through the immunoSEQ service, TCRbeta libraries were sequenced on an Illumina instrument. In the source study's methods: IMGT annotation was used to assign V, D and J genes, and synthetic CDR3 analogues were used to correct counts for multiplex PCR bias. The immunoSEQ Analyzer calculated repertoire clonality as one minus the normalized Shannon entropy. Whether a clone counted as expanded was decided by Fisher's exact test with Benjamini-Hochberg false discovery rate control and a two-tailed cutoff of P<0.01. The table was pulled from immuneACCESS by TCRdb, which kept in-frame rearrangements only. Such tables lose some clones; where checked, under half of the loss comes from unresolved V genes, and the rest has no known cause. Clonal size and the V and J genes are those of that table, whereas D and trimming came from the DNA. This sample is represented by roughly 12,000 clones; around 92% of them were singletons. The ten largest clones capture under 0.45% of the sample.

The chain is encoded by TRBV21-1 joined to TRBJ1-2. TRBV21-1 is reported as a pseudogene. This receptor was identified in a human donor in good health. Sequencing input: naive CD8+ T cells from blood cultured with dendritic cells. Taken with the paper, the label for cell subset or site translates to: CD45RA+ naive T cells. The CDR3 region: CASSKAGGVGSANYGYTF. The nucleotides are TGTGCCAGCAGCAAGGCCGGGGGCGTGGGGTCCGCTAACTATGGCTACACCTTC.